This paragraph covers one T cell receptor (beta chain) sequence. Its specificity is not known. TCRdb's table, derived via immunoSEQ multiplex PCR, lists solely in-frame clones and lacks some. The table records 450,000 to 550,000 clones, 89% of them present only once. This specimen comes from a study of Ad26.COV2.S vaccination and SARS-CoV-2 variants. Study at large: Administration of Ad26.COV2.S was intramuscular, either once or twice 56 days apart.

CDR3 length equals 18 residues. V gave up 3 bases and J gave up 4 bases; unmatched junction bases: 17. CDR1 and CDR2 (germline): DFQATT, SNEGSKA (reference sequence). Stated treatment: around 19 received Ad26.COV2.S at low or high dose, single or two shots; 5 received placebo; per-sample allocation not given. Specimens were obtained on day 63 following the first vaccine or placebo injection. Study-level results: Measures of TCR breadth and depth may have fallen short of total T cell responses.

This TCR was sampled from a person aged 18 to 65 who received the Ad26.COV2.S COVID-19 vaccine or a placebo. The rearrangement links TRBV20-1 to TRBJ2-3, with 9 nucleotides matching TRBD2. The sequenced sample was peripheral blood, obtained in a trial of Ad26.COV2.S vaccine versus placebo. CDR3: CSASDPSGRGGRADTQYF. The CDR3 DNA reads TGCAGTGCTAGTGATCCATCTGGGCGGGGGGGCCGCGCAGATACGCAGTATTTT.